This entry describes one T cell receptor (beta chain). The data originate from a study of OX40 agonist ivuxolimab in advanced cancers. Study information: A history of anti-PD-1, anti-PD-L1 or anti-CTLA-4 therapy was acceptable, and roughly 40% had some.

This CDR3 is 15 amino acids long. The V end lost 3 bases, the J end lost 3 bases, and 13 bases lay between the germline ends. Germline CDR1 SGDLS, CDR2 YYNGEE. Clones were read by immunoSEQ multiplex PCR, and TCRdb kept only the in-frame ones, dropping some. This table has fewer than 85,000 clones, around 80% appearing once. Sequencing was performed on CD4+ or CD8+ T cells sorted from blood, taken in a trial of the OX40 agonist ivuxolimab. The sequence derives from an adult with an advanced solid tumor such as melanoma, head and neck, liver or kidney cancer. The chain carries TRBV9 and TRBJ1-5; no clear D. CDR3 in amino acids: CASSAGTGDNQPQHF. Here the CDR3 DNA reads TGTGCCAGCAGCGCTGGTACCGGGGACAATCAGCCCCAGCATTTT.